Shown below are 29 T cell receptor beta chains from a single sample sequenced in a study of beta chain features in type 1 diabetes (dated 2018 in TCRdb). Receptor libraries were prepared by the immunoSEQ multiplex PCR assay. The entire isolated RNA was reverse transcribed using the High Capacity cDNA Reverse Transcription Kit, and thus expressed TCRB transcripts were sequenced. The source is immuneACCESS, and TCRdb retained only in-frame sequences with V and J called. Part of the clones is not carried over; for the studies checked, unresolved V genes explain less than half of this, and the remainder is unexplained. The sample includes fewer than 350,000 clones, with 7% to 9% observed a single time. Roughly 1% of the sample is taken by the ten largest. Sequencing was performed on central memory CD4+ T cells from blood. Source of these receptors: a woman aged 18 to 35 in good health.

Turning to this clone: Additional DNA sequences in this sample encode the identical CDR3. The V gene is TRBV15, the J gene TRBJ1-4, with 8 bases fitting TRBD1. The CDR3 spans 15 residues. Germline assignment: CDR1 LNHNV and CDR2 YYDKDF (reference sequence). Trimming cost V 0 bases and J 8 bases; bases outside gene matches: 5. The CDR3: CATSRDPGGGEKLFF. The CDR3 DNA follows: TGTGCCACCAGCAGAGATCCAGGGGGCGGGGAAAAACTGTTTTTT.

V is TRBV2 and J is TRBJ1-5; D is perhaps TRBD1 (6 bases). The CDR3 consists of 14 residues. Trimming took off 6 bases at V and 6 bases at J, with 15 bases between the two ends. Germline CDR1 and CDR2: SNHLY and FYNNEI. The CDR3 coding sequence is TGTGCCAGCAGAGGATACAGGGAGGGTCAGCCCCAGCATTTT. This gives the protein CASRGYREGQPQHF.

Remarks on this clone: A junction end diverges from the germline sequence, so it may reflect a read error. The CDR3: CASSRDGPNEKLFF. The CDR3 DNA follows: TGTGCCAGCAGCCGCGACGGGCCTAACGAAAAACTGTTTTTT. This chain connects TRBV11-3 to TRBJ1-4; D unresolved. The CDR3 covers 14 residues. Per germline, CDR1 SGHNT and CDR2 YENEEA. Drawing the rest from reference TRBV11-3 and TRBJ1-4, the complete variable domain is EAGVVQSPRYKIIEKKQPVAFWCNPISGHNTLYWYLQNLGQGPELLIRYENEEAVDDSQLPKDRFSAERLKGVDSTLKIQPAELGDSAVYLCASSRDGPNEKLFFGSGTQLSVL.

This clone was counted only a few times. The CDR3 protein is CASSLAKDTQYF. As DNA, the CDR3 is TGTGCCAGCAGCTTAGCGAAAGATACGCAGTATTTT. The chain is built from TRBV11-3 and TRBJ2-3; D unresolved. There are 12 residues in the CDR3. The germline V and J ends were trimmed by 1 base and 5 bases, with 4 bases remaining between them. CDR1 SGHNT and CDR2 YENEEA come from the germline V gene.

This clone was seen ten or more times. The chain uses TRBV18 and TRBJ2-7, with D perhaps matching TRBD1 (7 bases). The CDR3 consists of 15 residues. Germline V gives CDR1 KGHSH, CDR2 LQKENI. The V end lost 3 bases, the J end lost 5 bases, and 17 bases lay between the germline ends. CDR3 loop: CASSPLATGSDEQYF. CDR3 DNA sequence: TGTGCCAGCTCACCCCTAGCGACAGGGAGCGACGAGCAGTACTTC. The full variable domain, its missing parts supplied by reference TRBV18 and TRBJ2-7, is NAGVMQNPRHLVRRRGQEARLRCSPMKGHSHVYWYRQLPEEGLKFMVYLQKENIIDESGMPKERFSAEFPKEGPSILRIQQVVRGDSAAYFCASSPLATGSDEQYFGPGTRLTVT.

V and J are TRBV28 and TRBJ2-7; D may be TRBD2 (5 bases). CDR3 length equals 13 residues. The V end lost 2 bases, the J end lost 6 bases, and 11 bases lay between the germline ends. In germline, CDR1 is MDHEN, CDR2 SYDVKM. The CDR3 DNA sequence: TGTGCCAGCAGTTTAACGGTAGGAGGCGAGCAGTACGTC. Protein sequence: CASSLTVGGEQYV.

This clone was detected a few times. This chain connects TRBV18 to TRBJ2-3; no firm D call. CDR3 length: 13 residues. CDR1 and CDR2 (germline): KGHSH, LQKENI. V lost 6 bases to trimming and J lost 3 bases, with 10 bases between them. The CDR3 is CASSPLGTDTQYF. The CDR3 DNA reads as TGTGCCAGCTCCCCCCTGGGGACAGATACGCAGTATTTT. Full variable domain (remainder filled in from reference TRBV18 and TRBJ2-3): NAGVMQNPRHLVRRRGQEARLRCSPMKGHSHVYWYRQLPEEGLKFMVYLQKENIIDESGMPKERFSAEFPKEGPSILRIQQVVRGDSAAYFCASSPLGTDTQYFGPGTRLTVL.

This clone was seen a few times. V is TRBV7-8 and J is TRBJ1-3; D gene unclear. This CDR3 region has 17 residues. CDR1 is SGHVS, CDR2 FQNEAQ, per germline. V lost 5 bases to trimming and J lost 4 bases, with 21 bases between them. Here the CDR3 DNA reads TGTGCCAGCAGCCCGAAACCCCGCCAGCTTGTAGGAAACACCATATATTTT. Its translation: CASSPKPRQLVGNTIYF.

The V and J genes are TRBV5-1 and TRBJ1-2; D may be TRBD1 (5 bases). CDR1 is SGHRS and CDR2 is YFSETQ in the germline V gene. The ends were cut back, 4 bases at V and 5 bases at J, with 15 bases in the middle. This CDR3 has 14 amino acids. For the CDR3, the DNA is TGCGCCAGCAGCGGGACTAACCGGGAGTATGGCTACACCTTC. It is translated as CASSGTNREYGYTF.

This clone came up a few times. The chain combines TRBV2 with TRBJ2-3, with D possibly being TRBD1 or TRBD2 (5 bases each). Germline V gene lookup returns CDR1 SNHLY and CDR2 FYNNEI. The CDR3 spans 13 residues. V was shortened by 1 base and J by 6 bases, with 8 bases between the two germline ends. CDR3 bases: TGTGCCAGCAGTGAAGGGGGCGGGGATACGCAGTATTTT. This gives the protein CASSEGGGDTQYF.

This clone was counted at least ten times. The chain links TRBV27 to TRBJ2-3, with a tentative D call TRBD2 (6 bases). CDR3 size: 15 residues. Trimming pared 4 bases from V and 0 bases from J, leaving 11 bases between. Germline CDR1 reads MNHEY; CDR2 reads SMNVEV (reference sequence). The CDR3 protein is CASSSPSVSTDTQYF. The CDR3, as DNA: TGTGCCAGCAGTTCCCCTAGCGTTAGCACAGATACGCAGTATTTT.

This clone turned up a few times. The chain joins TRBV2 to TRBJ1-6; D uncertain. Germline V CDR1 and CDR2: SNHLY, FYNNEI. V was cut by 3 bases and J by 10 bases, with 13 bases left in between. The length of the CDR3 is 14 residues. CDR3 region: CASSEEVRRSPLHF. The DNA of the CDR3 is TGTGCCAGCAGTGAGGAAGTGAGGCGCTCACCCCTCCACTTT.

The rearrangement links TRBV27 to TRBJ2-5; D might be TRBD1 or TRBD2, each matching 6 bases. The CDR3 length is 13 residues. V was pared by 3 bases and J by 5 bases, with 10 bases between. The germline V gene has CDR1 MNHEY and CDR2 SMNVEV (reference sequence). Here the CDR3 reads CASSFGGWETQYF. The CDR3 coding sequence is TGTGCCAGCAGTTTCGGGGGCTGGGAGACCCAGTACTTC.

The rearrangement links TRBV7-9 to TRBJ2-5; a possible D gene is TRBD2 (5 bases). Germline V gene sequence: CDR1 SEHNR, CDR2 FQNEAQ (reference sequence). V lost 4 bases and J lost 5, with 17 bases in between. The CDR3 is 15 residues long. CDR3 nucleotides: TGTGCCAGCAGCTACTCGGGTTGGGAGTGGGAGACCCAGTACTTC. Translating it yields CASSYSGWEWETQYF. Variable domain in full (rest from reference TRBV7-9 and TRBJ2-5): DTGVSQNPRHKITKRGQNVTFRCDPISEHNRLYWYRQTLGQGPEFLTYFQNEAQLEKSRLLSDRFSAERPKGSFSTLEIQRTEQGDSAMYLCASSYSGWEWETQYFGPGTRLLVL.

The table lists this clone with a few counts. This sequence joins TRBV7-2 and TRBJ2-5; 10 nucleotides line up with TRBD2. CDR1 is SGHTA, CDR2 FQGNSA, per germline. The trim removed 4 bases at V and 7 bases at J, leaving 6 bases unmatched. This CDR3 comprises 14 residues. DNA of the CDR3: TGTGCCAGCAGCTCCGGGACTAGCGTTGGGACCCAGTACTTC. Amino acids: CASSSGTSVGTQYF.

The chain carries TRBV7-2 and TRBJ2-2, with TRBD1 as a possible D gene (6 bases). Deletions cut 9 bases from V and 5 bases from J, with 16 bases between. The CDR3 loop spans 14 amino acids. Germline loops: CDR1 SGHTA, CDR2 FQGNSA. CDR3 sequence: CASKQGINTGELFF. The DNA for the CDR3 is TGTGCCAGTAAACAGGGAATCAATACCGGGGAGCTGTTTTTT.

This clone turned up a few times. This sequence joins TRBV7-9 and TRBJ2-1; no firm D call. This CDR3 region has 14 residues. Germline V gives CDR1 SEHNR, CDR2 FQNEAQ (reference sequence). Trimming took off 0 bases at V and 9 bases at J, with 12 bases between the two ends. The CDR3 is CASSLAAESGEQFF. Written as DNA, the CDR3 is TGTGCCAGCAGCTTAGCGGCCGAGTCTGGTGAGCAGTTCTTC.

This chain links TRBV7-2 with TRBJ2-2, with TRBD2 as a possible D gene (5 bases). Germline CDR1 and CDR2: SGHTA and FQGNSA. The CDR3 length is 12 residues. Trimming took off 3 bases at V and 8 bases at J, with 7 bases between the two ends. The CDR3 region has the DNA TGTGCCAGCAGCTTTCGAGGGGGGGAGCTGTTTTTT. Translated, it gives CASSFRGGELFF. The full variable domain, completed using reference TRBV7-2 and TRBJ2-2, is GAGVSQSPSNKVTEKGKDVELRCDPISGHTALYWYRQSLGQGLEFLIYFQGNSAPDKSGLPSDRFSAERTGGSVSTLTIQRTQQEDSAVYLCASSFRGGELFFGEGSRLTVL.

The J gene is TRBJ1-4, the V gene TRBV4-3; D uncertain. Germline-derived CDR1 and CDR2 are LGHNA and YSLEER. V lost 3 bases to trimming and J lost 4 bases, with 12 bases between them. This CDR3 region has 15 residues. The CDR3 loop reads CASSHAPAFNEKLFF. The DNA of the CDR3 is TGCGCCAGCAGCCACGCGCCCGCATTTAATGAAAAACTGTTTTTT.

This clone was detected ten times or more. This sequence joins TRBV5-1 and TRBJ1-6; D might be TRBD1 (6 bases). Deletions cut 4 bases from V and 10 bases from J, with 12 bases between. In germline, CDR1 is SGHRS, CDR2 YFSETQ. The CDR3 loop spans 13 amino acids. The CDR3 DNA reads TGCGCCAGCAGCGGGGGCGAGGGATCACCCCTCCACTTT. It codes for CASSGGEGSPLHF. Filled out from reference TRBV5-1 and TRBJ1-6, the complete variable domain reads KAGVTQTPRYLIKTRGQQVTLSCSPISGHRSVSWYQQTPGQGLQFLFEYFSETQRNKGNFPGRFSGRQFSNSRSEMNVSTLELGDSALYLCASSGGEGSPLHFGNGTRLTVT.

This clone was detected ten times or more. V is TRBV15 and J is TRBJ1-4; D is unresolved. V lost 0 bases, J lost 5 bases, and 7 bases lay in between. The CDR3 extends over 14 amino acids. In germline, CDR1 is LNHNV, CDR2 YYDKDF (reference sequence). The CDR3 spells CATSRDSGNEKLFF. CDR3 sequence (DNA): TGTGCCACCAGCAGAGATTCCGGGAATGAAAAACTGTTTTTT.

J is TRBJ2-7 and V is TRBV7-6, with D perhaps matching TRBD2 (6 bases). The CDR3 spans 15 residues. The germline V gene has CDR1 SGHVS and CDR2 FNYEAQ. The germline V and J ends were trimmed by 4 bases and 4 bases, with 17 bases remaining between them. Here the CDR3 reads CASSSGTGFVYEQYF. CDR3 sequence (DNA): TGTGCCAGCAGCTCCGGGACTGGGTTTGTTTACGAGCAGTACTTC.

This clone was seen a handful of times. The CDR3 DNA is TGTGCCAGCAGCATCGACGGAGATCAGCCCCAGCATTTT. Translation gives CASSIDGDQPQHF. This sequence joins TRBV7-3 and TRBJ1-5, with D unresolved. Between the trimmed V and J ends, which lost 5 bases and 5 bases, there was a span of 10 bases. Germline V gene lookup returns CDR1 SGHTA and CDR2 FQGTGA. The CDR3 is made up of 13 amino acids.

This chain connects TRBV7-2 to TRBJ2-3, with 12 bases matching TRBD2. The germline gives CDR1 SGHTA, CDR2 FQGNSA. J gave up 6 bases and V 5 bases, and 9 bases lay outside the gene matches. CDR3 length: 16 amino acids. CDR3 amino acids: CASSRWTSGIGDTQYF. The CDR3 DNA reads as TGTGCCAGCAGCCGCTGGACTAGCGGGATTGGTGATACGCAGTATTTT.

This clone was counted between two and nine times. V gene TRBV11-2 combines with J gene TRBJ2-6; perhaps TRBD1 as D (5 bases). V lost 1 base, J lost 2 bases, and 12 bases lay in between. The CDR3 totals 17 residues. Germline V gene lookup returns CDR1 SGHAT and CDR2 FQNNGV. In nucleotides, the CDR3 is TGTGCCAGCAGCTTAGGCCCAGGGATCACTGGGGCCAACGTCCTGACTTTC. This encodes CASSLGPGITGANVLTF.

The chain has TRBV4-1 and TRBJ2-5, with 10 bases aligning to TRBD2. CDR1 is MGHRA and CDR2 is YSYEKL in the germline V gene. The CDR3 is 17 residues long. J was trimmed by 7 bases and V by 1 base; bases with no gene match: 12. In DNA, the CDR3 is TGCGCCAGCAGCCAAGCGGTGGCTAGCGGGGGTAAAGGGACCCAGTACTTC. Translating it yields CASSQAVASGGKGTQYF.

This clone came up a few times. In DNA form, the CDR3 reads TGTGCCAGCAGCTTAGTGTGGGACAGGGGACAAGAGACCCAGTACTTC. Translation: CASSLVWDRGQETQYF. The chain employs TRBV11-3 and TRBJ2-5, with 10 bases matching TRBD1. V shed 1 base and J 2 bases; nucleotides not matched to a gene: 4. Per germline, CDR1 SGHNT and CDR2 YENEEA. The CDR3 extends over 16 amino acids.

The table lists this clone with a few counts. The gene calls are TRBV4-1 and TRBJ1-5; 8 nucleotides match TRBD1. Trimming removed 0 bases from V and 3 bases from J; junction bases left unmatched: 13. Germline assignment: CDR1 MGHRA and CDR2 YSYEKL. The CDR3 runs to 19 residues. The CDR3 loop reads CASSQEGQGGFVDNQPQHF. CDR3 DNA sequence: TGCGCCAGCAGCCAAGAAGGACAGGGCGGTTTCGTAGACAATCAGCCCCAGCATTTT.

This chain links TRBV7-9 with TRBJ1-1; 9 bases map to TRBD1. With V trimmed by 1 base and J by 5 bases, 5 bases remained unmatched. CDR1 and CDR2 (germline): SEHNR, FQNEAQ (reference sequence). This CDR3 is built from 15 residues. CDR3 region: CASSLVVGQGTEAFF. As DNA, the CDR3 is TGTGCCAGCAGCTTAGTGGTTGGACAGGGGACTGAAGCTTTCTTT. Filled out from reference TRBV7-9 and TRBJ1-1, the complete variable domain reads DTGVSQNPRHKITKRGQNVTFRCDPISEHNRLYWYRQTLGQGPEFLTYFQNEAQLEKSRLLSDRFSAERPKGSFSTLEIQRTEQGDSAMYLCASSLVVGQGTEAFFGQGTRLTVV.